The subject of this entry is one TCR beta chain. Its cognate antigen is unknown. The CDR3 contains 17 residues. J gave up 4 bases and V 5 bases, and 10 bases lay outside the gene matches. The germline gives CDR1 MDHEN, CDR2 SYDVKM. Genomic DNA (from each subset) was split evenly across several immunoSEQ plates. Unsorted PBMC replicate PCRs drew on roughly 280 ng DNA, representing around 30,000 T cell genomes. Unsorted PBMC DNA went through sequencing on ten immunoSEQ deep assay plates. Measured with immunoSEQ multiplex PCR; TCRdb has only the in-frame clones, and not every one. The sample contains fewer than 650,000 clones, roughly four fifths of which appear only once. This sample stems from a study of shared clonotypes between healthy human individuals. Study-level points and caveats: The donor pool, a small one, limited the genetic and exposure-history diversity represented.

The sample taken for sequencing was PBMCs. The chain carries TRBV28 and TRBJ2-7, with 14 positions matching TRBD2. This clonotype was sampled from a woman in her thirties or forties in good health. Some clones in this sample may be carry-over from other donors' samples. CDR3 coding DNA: TGTGCCAGCAGTAACATGGGACTAGCGGGAGCGGGTTACGAGCAGTACTTC. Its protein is CASSNMGLAGAGYEQYF.